What follows are 22 T cell receptor beta chains derived from one specimen sequenced in a study of blood T cells in healthy people across ages. A second about 6 to 11 cycle PCR used barcoded and J-beta primers. TCRdb ran MiXCR on the 5' RACE reads and lists one entry per CDR3 protein. In the table there are roughly 800,000 distinct CDR3 sequences, nearly 60% of which are singletons. Material: blood. The receptors shown here come from a man under 40 in good health.

The chain carries TRBV7-9 and TRBJ1-5; 8 nucleotides line up with TRBD1. This CDR3 spans 14 amino acids. Germline lookup yields CDR1 SEHNR and CDR2 FQNEAQ (reference sequence). The V segment lost 5 bases and the J segment 7 bases; nucleotides outside the gene matches: 7. In DNA, the CDR3 is TGTGCCAGCAGCCCGGGACAGGCTTGGCAGCCCCAGCATTTT. This translates into CASSPGQAWQPQHF.

The rearrangement links TRBV3-1 to TRBJ2-1, with TRBD2 matching over 12 bases. V was clipped by 1 base and J by 4 bases; unmatched bases: 5. The CDR3 totals 17 residues. CDR1 LGHDT and CDR2 YNNKEL come from the germline V gene (reference sequence). CDR3 protein: CASSQVTGTSGYNEQFF. Written as DNA, the CDR3 is TGTGCCAGCAGCCAAGTTACCGGGACTAGCGGGTACAATGAGCAGTTCTTC.

The chain uses TRBV2 and TRBJ1-2; D not resolved. Between the trimmed V and J ends, which lost 2 bases and 0 bases, there was a span of 10 bases. The CDR3 has 15 amino acids. The germline CDR1 and CDR2 sequences are SNHLY and FYNNEI. CDR3 DNA: TGTGCCAGCAGTGAACGGATAGGAGCTAACTATGGCTACACCTTC. Its translation is CASSERIGANYGYTF.

The chain links TRBV5-1 to TRBJ1-1; D may be TRBD1 (5 bases). V was cut by 5 bases and J by 1 base, with 12 bases left in between. Per the germline V gene, CDR1 is SGHRS and CDR2 is YFSETQ. The length of the CDR3 is 14 residues. The DNA of the CDR3 is TGCGCCAGCAGACCAGATGGGGGGAACACTGAAGCTTTCTTT. It translates to CASRPDGGNTEAFF.

The chain is built from TRBV12-3 or TRBV12-4 and TRBJ1-1; D is unclear. Deletions cut 5 bases from V and 2 bases from J, with 15 bases between. CDR3 size: 15 residues. Written as DNA, the CDR3 is TGTGCCAGCAGTCTACAAATTGAGCTAAACACTGAAGCTTTCTTT. Amino acids: CASSLQIELNTEAFF.

This clonotype has a handful of counts. The rearrangement links TRBV28 to TRBJ2-7; perhaps TRBD1 as D (5 bases). The assigned J gene may be wrong: the sequence end matches TRBJ2-5 better. Germline CDR1 MDHEN, CDR2 SYDVKM. The CDR3 contains 12 residues. For the CDR3, the DNA is TGTGCCGCAAGACAGTTGCCGGGGACCCAGTACTTC. This encodes CAARQLPGTQYF.

The chain links TRBV7-9 to TRBJ1-2; D gene uncertain. Trimming shortened V by 0 bases and J by 5 bases, and 10 bases separated the two germline ends. The CDR3 has 14 amino acids. The germline CDR1 and CDR2 sequences are SEHNR and FQNEAQ (reference sequence). The CDR3 spells CASSLAGFPYGYTF. CDR3 DNA sequence: TGTGCCAGCAGCTTAGCTGGGTTTCCATATGGCTACACCTTC.

This clonotype has just one count. The rearrangement joins TRBV5-1 to TRBJ1-1; 7 bases align to TRBD1. The CDR3 runs to 16 residues. Trimming cost V 3 bases and J 5 bases; bases outside gene matches: 13. Germline values: CDR1 SGHRS, CDR2 YFSETQ. CDR3: CASSSSYRGVGTEAFF. Here the CDR3 DNA reads TGCGCCAGCAGCTCGAGTTACAGGGGCGTGGGAACTGAAGCTTTCTTT.

The V and J genes are TRBV11-1 and TRBJ2-7, with D perhaps assigned TRBD1 or TRBD2 (7 bases each). The CDR3 is made up of 19 amino acids. V was shortened by 5 bases and J by 6 bases, with 32 bases between the two germline ends. CDR1 and CDR2 from the germline V gene are SGHAT and FQDESV (reference sequence). The CDR3 reads CASSPGGGGVLVRRREQYF. Here the CDR3 DNA reads TGTGCCAGCAGCCCCGGGGGAGGGGGCGTTTTGGTTCGACGGCGCGAGCAGTACTTC.

The V call is TRBV4-3, the J call TRBJ2-1; 9 nucleotides match TRBD2. Per the germline V gene, CDR1 is LGHNA and CDR2 is YSLEER. The CDR3 length is 17 residues. The V segment lost 2 bases and the J segment 6 bases; nucleotides outside the gene matches: 11. DNA of the CDR3: TGCGCCAGCAGCCAACGGCGTATAGCGGGAGAATCCAATGAGCAGTTCTTC. Translating it yields CASSQRRIAGESNEQFF.

This clonotype occurred a few times. V usage is TRBV4-2 and J usage is TRBJ1-4; a possible D gene is TRBD1 (5 bases). The germline gives CDR1 LGHNA, CDR2 YNFKEQ. The CDR3 is 14 residues long. Trimming removed 1 base at V and 7 bases at J, with 10 bases between. CDR3 nucleotides: TGTGCCAGCAGCCAAGGGACAACGATTGAAAAACTGTTTTTT. This gives the protein CASSQGTTIEKLFF.

This sequence joins TRBV14 and TRBJ2-1; 13 bases agree with TRBD2. The DNA matches TRBJ2-7 better at its end, which makes the J call doubtful. The CDR3 has 18 amino acids. Germline-derived CDR1 and CDR2 are SGHDN and FVKESK. CDR3 sequence: CASSQAVGLAGTWNEQYF. CDR3 bases: TGTGCCAGCAGCCAAGCCGTGGGACTAGCGGGAACATGGAATGAGCAGTACTTC.

DNA of the CDR3: TGTGCCAGCAGTGATACAGGGGGCTACACTGAAGCTTTCTTT. This gives the protein CASSDTGGYTEAFF. The V call is TRBV25-1, the J call TRBJ1-1; TRBD1 agrees at 9 bases. The germline V gene has CDR1 MGHDK and CDR2 SYGVNS. V shed 3 bases, J shed 3 bases, and the junction held 2 bases outside the gene matches. The CDR3 covers 14 residues. Combining the CDR3 with reference TRBV25-1 and TRBJ1-1 gives the whole variable domain EADIYQTPRYLVIGTGKKITLECSQTMGHDKMYWYQQDPGMELHLIHYSYGVNSTEKGDLSSESTVSRIRTEHFPLTLESARPSHTSQYLCASSDTGGYTEAFFGQGTRLTVV.

This clonotype appeared a few times. This rearrangement joins TRBV7-2 to TRBJ1-2, with no clear D. From germline, CDR1 is SGHTA and CDR2 FQGNSA. Between the trimmed V and J ends, which lost 2 bases and 4 bases, there was a span of 8 bases. This CDR3 is 13 amino acids long. CDR3 coding DNA: TGTGCCAGCAGCTTAACAAGTATCTATGGCTACACCTTC. It is translated as CASSLTSIYGYTF.

This chain connects TRBV6-6 to TRBJ2-4; TRBD1 or TRBD2 may be the D gene (5 bases each). There are 15 residues in the CDR3. V shed 6 bases and J shed 1 base, with 13 bases lying between them. Germline lookup yields CDR1 MNHNY and CDR2 SVGAGI (reference sequence). The DNA for the CDR3 is TGTGCCAGCAGACTATTGGGGGAGGCCAAAAACATTCAGTACTTC. Translated: CASRLLGEAKNIQYF.

The CDR3 is CASSSRGRSSYEQFF. CDR3 sequence (DNA): TGTGCCAGCAGTTCTAGGGGAAGGAGCTCCTACGAGCAGTTCTTC. This chain links TRBV6-5 with TRBJ2-1; TRBD1 is a possible D gene (5 bases). The CDR3 has 15 residues. Germline V gene lookup returns CDR1 MNHEY and CDR2 SVGAGI. V was trimmed by 4 bases and J by 10 bases, leaving 20 bases between them.

This clonotype was seen a handful of times. This chain links TRBV9 with TRBJ1-1; 7 bases are shared with TRBD1. Per the germline V gene, CDR1 is SGDLS and CDR2 is YYNGEE. With 2 bases clipped from V and 1 base from J, the junction kept 5 bases outside the gene matches. This CDR3 region has 15 residues. The CDR3 sequence: CASSVARTGNTEAFF. The CDR3 DNA reads TGTGCCAGCAGCGTGGCAAGGACAGGGAACACTGAAGCTTTCTTT. The entire variable domain, with the rest obtained from reference TRBV9 and TRBJ1-1, is as follows: DSGVTQTPKHLITATGQRVTLRCSPRSGDLSVYWYQQSLDQGLQFLIQYYNGEERAKGNILERFSAQQFPDLHSELNLSSLELGDSALYFCASSVARTGNTEAFFGQGTRLTVV.

The genes are TRBV18 and TRBJ2-5; 7 bases agree with TRBD1. The V gene's germline CDR1 is KGHSH and CDR2 LQKENI. The CDR3 is made up of 14 amino acids. With V trimmed by 6 bases and J by 4 bases, 8 bases remained unmatched. CDR3 DNA sequence: TGTGCCAGCTCGGACCAGACAGGGCGAGAGACCCAGTACTTC. This encodes CASSDQTGRETQYF.

This chain links TRBV20-1 with TRBJ2-3; TRBD2 aligns across 9 bases. The CDR3 is 15 amino acids. CDR1 is DFQATT and CDR2 is SNEGSKA in the germline V gene (reference sequence). The V segment lost 2 bases and the J segment 5 bases; nucleotides outside the gene matches: 8. CDR3 sequence: CSARRSAGGGDTQYF. CDR3 sequence (DNA): TGCAGTGCTAGACGGTCGGCGGGAGGGGGAGATACGCAGTATTTT.

This sequence joins TRBV7-2 and TRBJ2-3; D is possibly TRBD1 or TRBD2 (6 bases each). V dropped 5 bases and J dropped 6 bases, with 12 bases sitting between them. Germline CDR1 is SGHTA and CDR2 is FQGNSA. This CDR3 spans 13 amino acids. The DNA for the CDR3 is TGTGCCAGCAGCGTAGGGGGGATGGATACGCAGTATTTT. As protein: CASSVGGMDTQYF.

This clonotype was detected only once. The rearrangement uses TRBV20-1 and TRBJ2-4; D perhaps matches TRBD2 (6 bases). The better agreement between TRBJ2-7 and the DNA end casts doubt on the J call. The CDR3 runs to 14 residues. Looked up from germline, CDR1 is DFQATT and CDR2 is SNEGSKA (reference sequence). Here the CDR3 reads CSADSGRELNEQYF. CDR3 DNA sequence: TGCAGTGCTGACTCTGGCCGGGAGCTCAACGAGCAGTACTTC.

This clonotype has at least ten counts. The chain is built from TRBV9 and TRBJ1-2; D is possibly TRBD1 (6 bases). Looked up from germline, CDR1 is SGDLS and CDR2 is YYNGEE. V was trimmed by 3 bases and J by 7 bases, leaving 13 bases between them. The CDR3 is made up of 13 amino acids. CDR3 sequence: CASSARGGAGYTF. In nucleotides, the CDR3 is TGTGCCAGCAGCGCCCGGGGGGGGGCTGGCTACACCTTC.